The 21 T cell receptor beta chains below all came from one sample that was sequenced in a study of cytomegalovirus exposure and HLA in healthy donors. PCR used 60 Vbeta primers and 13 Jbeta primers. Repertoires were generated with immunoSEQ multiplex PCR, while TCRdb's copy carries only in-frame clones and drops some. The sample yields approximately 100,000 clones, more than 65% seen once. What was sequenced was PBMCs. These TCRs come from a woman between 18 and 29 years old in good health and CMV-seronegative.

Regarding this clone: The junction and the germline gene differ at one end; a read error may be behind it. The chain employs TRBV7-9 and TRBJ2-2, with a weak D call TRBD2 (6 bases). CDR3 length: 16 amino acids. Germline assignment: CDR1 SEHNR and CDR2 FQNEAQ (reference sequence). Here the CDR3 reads CSSSLTGGGNTGELFF. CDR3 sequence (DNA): TGTTCCAGCAGCTTAACCGGGGGAGGGAACACCGGGGAGCTGTTTTTT.

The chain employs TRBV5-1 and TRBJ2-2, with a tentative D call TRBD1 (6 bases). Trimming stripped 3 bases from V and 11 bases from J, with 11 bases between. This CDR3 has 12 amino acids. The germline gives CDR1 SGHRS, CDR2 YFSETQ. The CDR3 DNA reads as TGCGCCAGCAGCTACACAGGGTTAGAGCTGTTTTTT. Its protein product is CASSYTGLELFF.

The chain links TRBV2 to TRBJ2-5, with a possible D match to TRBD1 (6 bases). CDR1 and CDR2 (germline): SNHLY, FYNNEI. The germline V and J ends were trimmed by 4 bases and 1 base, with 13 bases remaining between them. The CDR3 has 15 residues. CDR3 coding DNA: TGTGCCAGCAGTGGGACAGCCTCGTTCCAAGAGACCCAGTACTTC. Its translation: CASSGTASFQETQYF.

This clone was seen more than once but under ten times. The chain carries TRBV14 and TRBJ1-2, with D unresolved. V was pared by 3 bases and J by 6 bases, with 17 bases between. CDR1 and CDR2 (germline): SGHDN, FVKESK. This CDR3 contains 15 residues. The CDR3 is CASSQNLGVKNGYTF. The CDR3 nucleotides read TGTGCCAGCAGCCAGAACCTGGGAGTAAAGAATGGCTACACCTTC.

CDR3 sequence: CASSITRGGDTQYF. The CDR3 DNA reads TGTGCCAGTAGTATAACGCGGGGGGGCGATACGCAGTATTTT. The chain employs TRBV19 and TRBJ2-3; 9 positions agree with TRBD2. The CDR3 runs to 14 residues. Losses at the gene ends were 2 bases for V and 6 bases for J; bases not matched to a gene: 3. Germline CDR1 LNHDA, CDR2 SQIVND (reference sequence). Supplemented by reference TRBV19 and TRBJ2-3, the full variable domain reads DGGITQSPKYLFRKEGQNVTLSCEQNLNHDAMYWYRQDPGQGLRLIYYSQIVNDFQKGDIAEGYSVSREKKESFPLTVTSAQKNPTAFYLCASSITRGGDTQYFGPGTRLTVL.

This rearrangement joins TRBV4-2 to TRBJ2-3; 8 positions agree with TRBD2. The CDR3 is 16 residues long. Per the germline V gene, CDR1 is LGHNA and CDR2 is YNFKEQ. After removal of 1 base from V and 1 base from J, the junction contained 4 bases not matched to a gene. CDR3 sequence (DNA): TGTGCCAGCAGCCAAGGACTAGCGAGTGGCACAGATACGCAGTATTTT. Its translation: CASSQGLASGTDTQYF.

The CDR3 spells CASSFSDRSQETQYF. CDR3 sequence (DNA): TGTGCCAGCAGCTTCTCCGACAGGTCACAAGAGACCCAGTACTTC. The V call is TRBV13, the J call TRBJ2-5; D possibly corresponds to TRBD1 (6 bases). The CDR3 totals 15 residues. Germline-derived CDR1 and CDR2 are PRHDT and FYEKMQ (reference sequence). Trimming stripped 3 bases from V and 2 bases from J, with 13 bases between.

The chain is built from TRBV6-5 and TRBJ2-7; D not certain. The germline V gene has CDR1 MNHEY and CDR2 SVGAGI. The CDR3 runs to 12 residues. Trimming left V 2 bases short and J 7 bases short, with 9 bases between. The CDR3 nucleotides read TGTGCCAGCAGTTACGCGACCGGGGAGCAGTACTTC. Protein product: CASSYATGEQYF.

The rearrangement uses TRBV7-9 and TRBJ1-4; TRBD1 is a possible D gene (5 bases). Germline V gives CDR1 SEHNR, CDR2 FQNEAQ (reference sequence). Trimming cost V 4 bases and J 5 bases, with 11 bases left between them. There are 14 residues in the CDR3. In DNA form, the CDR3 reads TGTGCCAGCAGCTCGGGACTGGAGAATGAAAAACTGTTTTTT. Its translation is CASSSGLENEKLFF.

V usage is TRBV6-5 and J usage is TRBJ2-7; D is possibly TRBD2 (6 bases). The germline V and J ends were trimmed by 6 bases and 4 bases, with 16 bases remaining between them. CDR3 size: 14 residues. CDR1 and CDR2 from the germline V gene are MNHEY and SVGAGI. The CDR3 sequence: CASRTGLSPYEQYF. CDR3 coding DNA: TGTGCCAGCAGAACGGGACTGTCGCCTTACGAGCAGTACTTC.

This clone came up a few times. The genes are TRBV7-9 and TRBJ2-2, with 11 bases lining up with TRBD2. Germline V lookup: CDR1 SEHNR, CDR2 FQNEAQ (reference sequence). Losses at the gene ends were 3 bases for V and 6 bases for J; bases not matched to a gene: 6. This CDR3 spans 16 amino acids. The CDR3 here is CASSFIPGLAAGELFF. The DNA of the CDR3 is TGTGCCAGCAGCTTCATCCCGGGACTAGCGGCCGGGGAGCTGTTTTTT. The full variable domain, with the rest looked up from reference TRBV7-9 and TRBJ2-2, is DTGVSQNPRHKITKRGQNVTFRCDPISEHNRLYWYRQTLGQGPEFLTYFQNEAQLEKSRLLSDRFSAERPKGSFSTLEIQRTEQGDSAMYLCASSFIPGLAAGELFFGEGSRLTVL.

The CDR3 region is CASSSPRGEAFF. Written as DNA, the CDR3 is TGTGCCAGCAGTTCGCCCAGGGGTGAAGCTTTCTTT. The rearrangement joins TRBV28 to TRBJ1-1; maybe TRBD1 (6 bases). Trimming shortened V by 4 bases and J by 7 bases, and 10 bases separated the two germline ends. Germline V gene sequence: CDR1 MDHEN, CDR2 SYDVKM. The CDR3 consists of 12 residues.

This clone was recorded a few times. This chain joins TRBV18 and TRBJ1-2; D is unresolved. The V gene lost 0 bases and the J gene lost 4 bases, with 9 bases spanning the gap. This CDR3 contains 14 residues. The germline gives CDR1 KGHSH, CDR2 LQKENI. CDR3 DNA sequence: TGTGCCAGCTCACCACCCGTCCAGGCCTATGGCTACACCTTC. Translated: CASSPPVQAYGYTF.

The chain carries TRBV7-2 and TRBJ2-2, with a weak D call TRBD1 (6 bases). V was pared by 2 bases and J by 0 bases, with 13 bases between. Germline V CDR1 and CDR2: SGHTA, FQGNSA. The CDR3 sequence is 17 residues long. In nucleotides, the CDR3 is TGTGCCAGCAGCTTAAATGTGGACAGCACGAACACCGGGGAGCTGTTTTTT. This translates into CASSLNVDSTNTGELFF. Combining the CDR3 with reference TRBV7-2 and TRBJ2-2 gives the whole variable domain GAGVSQSPSNKVTEKGKDVELRCDPISGHTALYWYRQSLGQGLEFLIYFQGNSAPDKSGLPSDRFSAERTGGSVSTLTIQRTQQEDSAVYLCASSLNVDSTNTGELFFGEGSRLTVL.

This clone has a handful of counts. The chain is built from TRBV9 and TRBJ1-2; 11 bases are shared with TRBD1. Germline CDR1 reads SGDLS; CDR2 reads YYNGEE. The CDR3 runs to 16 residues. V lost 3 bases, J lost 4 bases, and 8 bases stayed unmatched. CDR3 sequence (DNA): TGTGCCAGCAGCGCCAGAAGGGACAGGGGGGCCTATGGCTACACCTTC. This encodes CASSARRDRGAYGYTF.

DNA for the CDR3: TGTGCCTGGAGCGCGGAAATAGCGGGGGGCTTAGATACGCAGTATTTT. Encoded protein: CAWSAEIAGGLDTQYF. V and J are TRBV30 and TRBJ2-3; 10 bases agree with TRBD2. Germline values: CDR1 GTSNPN, CDR2 SVGIG (reference sequence). The CDR3 sequence is 16 residues long. V lost 3 bases and J lost 5; bases outside the gene matches: 11.

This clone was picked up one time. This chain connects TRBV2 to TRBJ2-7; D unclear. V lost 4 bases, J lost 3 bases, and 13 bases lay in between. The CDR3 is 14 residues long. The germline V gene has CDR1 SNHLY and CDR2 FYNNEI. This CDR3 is CASSGSGTFYEQYF. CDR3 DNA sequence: TGTGCCAGCAGTGGTTCAGGAACCTTCTACGAGCAGTACTTC.

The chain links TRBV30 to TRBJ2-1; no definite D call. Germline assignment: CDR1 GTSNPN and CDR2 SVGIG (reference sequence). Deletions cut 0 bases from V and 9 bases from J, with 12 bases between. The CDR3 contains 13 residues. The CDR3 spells CAWSVSDSGEQFF. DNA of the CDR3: TGTGCCTGGAGTGTTTCTGACTCGGGTGAGCAGTTCTTC.

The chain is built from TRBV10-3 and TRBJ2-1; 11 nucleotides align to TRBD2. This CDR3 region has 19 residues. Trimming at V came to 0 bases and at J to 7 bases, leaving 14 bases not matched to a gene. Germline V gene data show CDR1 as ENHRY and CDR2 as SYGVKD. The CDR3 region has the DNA TGTGCCATCAGTGAGTCGAGCACTAGCGGGAGTGGGGTAAGGAATGAGCAGTTCTTC. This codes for CAISESSTSGSGVRNEQFF.

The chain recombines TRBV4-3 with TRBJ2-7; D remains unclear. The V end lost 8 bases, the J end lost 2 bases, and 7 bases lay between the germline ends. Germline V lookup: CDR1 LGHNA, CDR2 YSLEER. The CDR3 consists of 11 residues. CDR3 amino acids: CASPSPYEQYF. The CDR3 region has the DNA TGCGCCAGCCCATCCCCCTACGAGCAGTACTTC.

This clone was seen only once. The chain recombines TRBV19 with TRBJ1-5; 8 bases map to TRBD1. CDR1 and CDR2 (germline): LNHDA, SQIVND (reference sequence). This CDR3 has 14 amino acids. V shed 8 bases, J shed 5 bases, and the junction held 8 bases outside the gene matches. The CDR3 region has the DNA TGTGCCAGTTCACCAGGGGGCTGGGATCAGCCCCAGCATTTT. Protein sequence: CASSPGGWDQPQHF.